Shown below are 21 T cell receptor beta chains from a single sample sequenced in a study of graft-versus-host responses after intestinal transplantation. Responders that carried the CFSE label, roughly 200,000 of them, were plated with roughly 200,000 irradiated, violet-dye-labeled stimulator cells. Clones were sequenced by immunoSEQ multiplex PCR, and TCRdb holds only the in-frame ones, with some missing. The sample lists thousands of clones, roughly 41% occurring once. The sample was alloreactive CD8+ T cells from a mixed lymphocyte reaction culture, taken before transplantation. Sample subset: CFSE-low proliferating T cells sorted from roughly 6-day pre-transplant mixed lymphocyte reaction (GvH or HvG direction). These receptors came from a human patient who was an organ donor for intestinal transplantation.

The chain combines TRBV7-2 with TRBJ2-7; D perhaps matches TRBD2 (5 bases). The CDR3 totals 13 residues. V was pared by 5 bases and J by 2 bases, with 10 bases between. Per germline, CDR1 SGHTA and CDR2 FQGNSA. The CDR3 region is CASSGGFTYEQYF. DNA for the CDR3: TGTGCCAGCAGCGGCGGGTTTACCTACGAGCAGTACTTC.

V usage is TRBV7-8 and J usage is TRBJ2-1, with TRBD2 identical over 9 bases. Per the germline V gene, CDR1 is SGHVS and CDR2 is FQNEAQ. The CDR3 consists of 17 residues. V trimming: 4 bases; J trimming: 4 bases; junction bases outside the gene matches: 11. CDR3 in amino acids: CASSYSLAGWGYNEQFF. Here the CDR3 DNA reads TGTGCCAGCAGCTACAGTCTAGCGGGATGGGGTTACAATGAGCAGTTCTTC.

Judged by abundance, this clone is medium-sized. The V and J genes are TRBV27 and TRBJ2-7; D may be TRBD1 (5 bases). V was clipped by 7 bases and J by 2 bases, with 12 bases between them. CDR1 and CDR2 (germline): MNHEY, SMNVEV (reference sequence). The CDR3 has 13 residues. The CDR3 loop reads CASKFSGTYEQYF. Here the CDR3 DNA reads TGTGCCAGCAAGTTTTCAGGGACCTACGAGCAGTACTTC.

This chain uses TRBV6-9 with TRBJ1-5; tentatively, D is TRBD1 (6 bases). The CDR3 is 15 amino acids. Germline CDR1 and CDR2: MNHGY and SVAAGI. The V end lost 3 bases, the J end lost 2 bases, and 11 bases lay between the germline ends. In nucleotides, the CDR3 is TGTGCCAGCAGTTACCCCGGACAGCGCAATCAGCCCCAGCATTTT. Residues: CASSYPGQRNQPQHF.

The chain carries TRBV7-9 and TRBJ1-1, with D possibly matching TRBD1 (5 bases). CDR1 is SEHNR, CDR2 FQNEAQ, per germline (reference sequence). The CDR3 runs to 15 residues. Deletions cut 1 base from V and 0 bases from J, with 9 bases between. CDR3 sequence (DNA): TGTGCCAGCAGCTTAGGAGCAGGGTTGAACACTGAAGCTTTCTTT. Translated, it gives CASSLGAGLNTEAFF. Full variable domain (rest looked up from reference TRBV7-9 and TRBJ1-1): DTGVSQNPRHKITKRGQNVTFRCDPISEHNRLYWYRQTLGQGPEFLTYFQNEAQLEKSRLLSDRFSAERPKGSFSTLEIQRTEQGDSAMYLCASSLGAGLNTEAFFGQGTRLTVV.

The chain couples TRBV7-4 to TRBJ1-1, with D tentatively TRBD1 (5 bases). Between the trimmed V and J ends, which lost 5 bases and 10 bases, there was a span of 17 bases. Looked up from germline, CDR1 is SGHVT and CDR2 is SQSDAQ. The CDR3 consists of 13 residues. CDR3 DNA: TGTGCCAGCAGCATCACCGGGGGAGAAAGAGCTTTCTTT. It is translated as CASSITGGERAFF.

The sample holds a few counts of this clone. The chain carries TRBV27 and TRBJ2-1; D remains unclear. The V gene lost 1 base and the J gene lost 0 bases, with 7 bases spanning the gap. Per the germline V gene, CDR1 is MNHEY and CDR2 is SMNVEV (reference sequence). The CDR3 runs to 15 residues. In DNA, the CDR3 is TGTGCCAGCAGTTTATTAGAGAGCTCCTACAATGAGCAGTTCTTC. This codes for CASSLLESSYNEQFF.

This chain connects TRBV7-9 to TRBJ2-7, with D possibly matching TRBD1 (6 bases). CDR3 size: 12 residues. Trimming removed 4 bases at V and 6 bases at J, with 10 bases between. Looked up from germline, CDR1 is SEHNR and CDR2 is FQNEAQ (reference sequence). The CDR3 sequence: CASSSTGTEQYF. As DNA, the CDR3 is TGTGCCAGCAGCTCCACAGGGACCGAGCAGTACTTC.

This clone has only a few counts. This rearrangement joins TRBV9 to TRBJ2-2, with TRBD1 matching 9 bases. Germline V lookup: CDR1 SGDLS, CDR2 YYNGEE. This CDR3 has 17 residues. The junction had 6 bases not matched to a gene; V was cut back by 0 bases and J by 3 bases. The CDR3 loop reads CASSVGNRGRDTGELFF. In DNA, the CDR3 is TGTGCCAGCAGCGTAGGAAACAGGGGGCGCGACACCGGGGAGCTGTTTTTT.

The chain couples TRBV25-1 to TRBJ2-5, with 11 bases identical to TRBD2. Per germline, CDR1 MGHDK and CDR2 SYGVNS. The CDR3 has 18 amino acids. The J segment lost 1 base and the V segment lost 3 bases, leaving 10 bases of the junction unmatched. In nucleotides, the CDR3 is TGTGCCAGCAGTGACAGGACTAGCGGGCGATACCCCCAAGAGACCCAGTACTTC. It codes for CASSDRTSGRYPQETQYF. The whole variable domain, remainder taken from reference TRBV25-1 and TRBJ2-5, is EADIYQTPRYLVIGTGKKITLECSQTMGHDKMYWYQQDPGMELHLIHYSYGVNSTEKGDLSSESTVSRIRTEHFPLTLESARPSHTSQYLCASSDRTSGRYPQETQYFGPGTRLLVL.

This clone has a handful of counts. This chain connects TRBV4-2 to TRBJ1-1, with D possibly being TRBD1 (5 bases). Trimming shortened V by 3 bases and J by 5 bases, and 16 bases separated the two germline ends. Looked up from germline, CDR1 is LGHNA and CDR2 is YNFKEQ. The CDR3 sequence is 15 residues long. The CDR3 coding sequence is TGTGCCAGCAGCCAGACATTTCCAGGGAGGACTGAAGCTTTCTTT. Protein product: CASSQTFPGRTEAFF.

This clone was observed a handful of times. The J gene is TRBJ1-3, the V gene TRBV11-2; TRBD1 might be the D (6 bases). Trimming cost V 0 bases and J 2 bases, with 11 bases left between them. The CDR3 loop spans 16 amino acids. Germline CDR1 SGHAT, CDR2 FQNNGV. CDR3 amino acids: CASSLEVGGPGNTIYF. CDR3 bases: TGTGCCAGCAGCTTAGAGGTTGGGGGCCCTGGAAACACCATATATTTT.

The V call is TRBV27, the J call TRBJ1-2, with D possibly TRBD1 on 5 matching bases. CDR1 is MNHEY, CDR2 SMNVEV, per germline (reference sequence). Trimming removed 6 bases at V and 6 bases at J, with 11 bases between. This CDR3 is built from 12 residues. The CDR3 sequence is CASSSQGDGYTF. The CDR3, as DNA: TGTGCCAGCAGCAGCCAGGGCGATGGCTACACCTTC.

This chain connects TRBV7-8 to TRBJ1-1, with TRBD1 matching over 7 bases. This CDR3 contains 13 residues. CDR1 is SGHVS and CDR2 is FQNEAQ in the germline V gene. Germline trimming cut 1 base from V and 11 bases from J; bases unmatched to any gene: 7. The CDR3 protein is CASSLGGQFAAFF. The CDR3, as DNA: TGTGCCAGCAGCTTAGGGGGACAGTTTGCCGCTTTCTTT.

J is TRBJ2-3 and V is TRBV14; D is perhaps TRBD2 (5 bases). Between the trimmed V and J ends, which lost 5 bases and 2 bases, there was a span of 20 bases. From germline, CDR1 is SGHDN and CDR2 FVKESK. The CDR3 spans 17 residues. The CDR3 DNA sequence: TGTGCCAGCAGCGGACTTGGCACGGTGAGCCACACAGATACGCAGTATTTT. Its translation: CASSGLGTVSHTDTQYF.

This clone was counted a single time. The J gene is TRBJ1-2, the V gene TRBV10-1; the D gene is possibly TRBD1 (6 bases). The CDR3 covers 11 residues. V lost 8 bases and J lost 6, with 10 bases in between. Germline CDR1 is WNHNN and CDR2 is SYGVQD (reference sequence). CDR3 residues: CASRQVNGYTF. CDR3 sequence (DNA): TGCGCCAGCCGACAGGTAAATGGCTACACCTTC.

CDR3 region: CASSLGLTYEQYF. In DNA, the CDR3 is TGTGCCAGCAGCTTGGGCCTCACCTACGAGCAGTACTTC. V usage is TRBV6-6 and J usage is TRBJ2-7; D is uncertain. V gave up 6 bases and J gave up 2 bases, with 11 bases separating them. Germline V gene data show CDR1 as MNHNY and CDR2 as SVGAGI (reference sequence). This CDR3 comprises 13 residues.

The chain has TRBV11-2 and TRBJ2-3; maybe TRBD1 (6 bases). Germline loops: CDR1 SGHAT, CDR2 FQNNGV. V lost 6 bases, J lost 6 bases, and 19 bases lay in between. The CDR3 length is 15 residues. CDR3 sequence: CASSLQGNGIDTQYF. The CDR3 DNA reads TGTGCCAGCAGTTTGCAGGGGAATGGGATCGATACGCAGTATTTT.

This chain connects TRBV15 to TRBJ2-2; 7 bases are shared with TRBD2. The V gene's germline CDR1 is LNHNV and CDR2 YYDKDF (reference sequence). The CDR3 consists of 23 residues. J was trimmed by 3 bases and V by 0 bases; bases with no gene match: 25. CDR3 coding DNA: TGTGCCACCAGCAGAGATAAGTACTCTATAGCGGCGGGAGCATGGCTGGACACCGGGGAGCTGTTTTTT. Translating gives CATSRDKYSIAAGAWLDTGELFF.

The rearrangement uses TRBV30 and TRBJ1-2; 7 nucleotides line up with TRBD1. This CDR3 is 15 amino acids long. The germline gives CDR1 GTSNPN, CDR2 SVGIG (reference sequence). V was pared by 3 bases and J by 2 bases, with 9 bases of the junction left unmatched. Written as DNA, the CDR3 is TGTGCCTGGAGACAGGGGAGCCGAGAGAACTATGGCTACACCTTC. Translated: CAWRQGSRENYGYTF.

This sequence joins TRBV5-6 and TRBJ2-1, with D unclear. Trimming cost V 7 bases and J 2 bases, with 7 bases left between them. The CDR3 is 12 residues long. CDR1 and CDR2 from the germline V gene are SGHDT and YYEEEE. The CDR3 reads CASQEPYNEQFF. The CDR3 nucleotides read TGTGCCAGCCAAGAGCCCTACAATGAGCAGTTCTTC.